This T cell receptor beta chain was documented in a study of OX40 agonist ivuxolimab in advanced cancers. Study details: Head and neck, renal cell, melanoma or hepatocellular carcinoma were the cancers that dose-escalation patients had. Checkpoint inhibitors had been given previously to over 30% of patients. Partial responses occurred in Three dose-escalation patients, one with hepatocellular carcinoma and two with cutaneous melanoma.

Patients were excluded for autoimmune disease history or systemic immunosuppression. Assay: immunoSEQ multiplex PCR; the TCRdb copy retains only in-frame clones and omits some. The sample includes about 11,000 clones, around four fifths seen only once; the top ten take 10%. The starting material was CD4+ or CD8+ T cells sorted from blood, obtained in a trial of the OX40 agonist ivuxolimab. This receptor was obtained from an adult with an advanced solid tumor such as melanoma, head and neck, liver or kidney cancer.

CDR3 amino acids: CASSKRLADQETQYF. CDR3 DNA: TGTGCCAGCAGCAAGAGACTAGCGGACCAAGAGACCCAGTACTTC. The J gene is TRBJ2-5, the V gene TRBV7-9, with TRBD2 matching over 9 bases. The CDR3 sequence is 15 residues long. Per the germline V gene, CDR1 is SEHNR and CDR2 is FQNEAQ (reference sequence). J gave up 0 bases and V 5 bases, and 4 bases lay outside the gene matches.